Given below is one T cell receptor (beta chain) in context. Its cognate antigen is unknown. Using immunoSEQ multiplex PCR, the repertoire was profiled, and TCRdb retains in-frame clones only, with some absent. In the table there are about 60,000 clones, around 85% of which are singletons. The data are from a study of OX40 agonist ivuxolimab in advanced cancers. Across the study: The dose-escalation cohort was approximately 84% male, with a mean age of around 60 years, ranging roughly 20 to 90.

Study conclusions and caveats: Some nonresponders likewise displayed low normalized T-cell clonal expansion. On average, a greater number of expanded clones characterised CD8+ T cells relative to CD4+.

The junction had 11 bases not matched to a gene; V was cut back by 3 bases and J by 1 base. CDR3 size: 19 residues. The germline V gene has CDR1 MNHNS and CDR2 SASEGT. J is TRBJ2-7 and V is TRBV6-1, with 14 bases matching TRBD2. This TCR came from an adult with an advanced solid tumor such as melanoma, head and neck, liver or kidney cancer. The sequencing here drew on CD4+ or CD8+ T cells sorted from blood, taken in a trial of the OX40 agonist ivuxolimab. CDR3 DNA: TGTGCCAGCAGTGAGCCTCGGGGACTAGCGGGAGTTAATTCCTACGAGCAGTACTTC. Residues: CASSEPRGLAGVNSYEQYF.